This TCR beta chain was profiled in a study of blood T cell repertoires in COVID-19. Study at large: Whether acute or convalescent, the COVID-19 samples came from the United States, Italy and Spain. The analysed material was cDNA or gDNA that came from T cells, B-cell-depleted T cells, or PBMCs.

The CDR3 totals 18 residues. Looked up from germline, CDR1 is LGHDT and CDR2 is YNNKEL (reference sequence). Trimming shortened V by 1 base and J by 3 bases, and 21 bases separated the two germline ends. Authors' methods: Amplification with reference gene primers provided the estimates of nucleated cell counts. The assay was immunoSEQ multiplex PCR, and TCRdb's table has in-frame clones only and misses some. V and J calls plus clone size are reproduced from that table; the DNA served to infer D and trimming. The profile covers about 29,000 clones, with 89% appearing a single time and 3.5% taken by the ten largest.

The source is a human donor in a cohort sampled during active COVID-19. V and J are TRBV3-1 (or the pseudogene TRBV3-2) and TRBJ2-5; maybe TRBD1 (5 bases). Sample: peripheral blood. This CDR3 is CASSQGGFAGSRKETQYF. DNA of the CDR3: TGTGCCAGCAGCCAAGGGGGCTTCGCCGGGTCTCGGAAAGAGACCCAGTACTTC.